A single sample gave rise to the 18 T cell receptor beta chains below, sequenced in a study of blood T cell repertoires in COVID-19. The repertoire was sequenced with immunoSEQ multiplex PCR; TCRdb's copy has only in-frame clones and lacks some. The sample includes around 140,000 clones, 80% to 90% of them seen just once. Material: PBMCs or T cells enriched from blood (not recorded which). The receptors shown here come from a man aged 45-60 years who had recovered from COVID-19.

The chain couples TRBV27 to TRBJ1-2; maybe TRBD1 (5 bases). The CDR3 contains 13 residues. V was shortened by 5 bases and J by 4 bases, with 11 bases between the two germline ends. CDR1 and CDR2 from the germline V gene are MNHEY and SMNVEV (reference sequence). The CDR3 DNA is TGTGCCAGCAGTCTTCAGGGCCTCTATGGCTACACCTTC. Translated, it gives CASSLQGLYGYTF.

This clone was counted once. The chain combines TRBV19 with TRBJ2-7, with 9 bases aligning to TRBD2. There are 15 residues in the CDR3. Germline CDR1 and CDR2: LNHDA and SQIVND (reference sequence). V dropped 3 bases and J dropped 2; count of bases not matched to a gene: 5. This CDR3 reads CASSIGAGGPYEQYF. The CDR3 region has the DNA TGTGCCAGTAGTATTGGGGCGGGAGGGCCCTACGAGCAGTACTTC.

CDR3 sequence (DNA): TGTGCCAGCAGGGTGAGGGATATCGGTGAAAAACTGTTTTTT. Protein sequence: CASRVRDIGEKLFF. The rearrangement links TRBV2 to TRBJ1-4; D is unresolved. CDR1 is SNHLY and CDR2 is FYNNEI in the germline V gene. V was shortened by 6 bases and J by 7 bases, with 15 bases between the two germline ends. The CDR3 loop spans 14 amino acids.

This chain connects TRBV5-1 to TRBJ2-3; 9 bases are shared with TRBD2. Trimming took 6 bases from V and 5 from J; bases not matched to a gene: 10. The CDR3 is made up of 15 amino acids. Germline-derived CDR1 and CDR2 are SGHRS and YFSETQ. The chain's CDR3 is CASNRQAGGGDTQYF. The CDR3, as DNA: TGCGCCAGCAACCGTCAGGCGGGAGGGGGAGATACGCAGTATTTT.

The chain has TRBV6-5 and TRBJ2-1; tentative D call: TRBD2 (5 bases). The germline CDR1 and CDR2 sequences are MNHEY and SVGAGI. V lost 5 bases to trimming and J lost 6 bases, with 11 bases between them. The CDR3 sequence is 13 residues long. For the CDR3, the DNA is TGTGCCAGCAGTCGCCTAGGGAGCAATGAGCAGTTCTTC. This translates into CASSRLGSNEQFF.

V is TRBV2 and J is TRBJ1-1; D is ambiguous. The CDR3 is made up of 13 amino acids. Between the trimmed V and J ends, which lost 6 bases and 0 bases, there was a span of 8 bases. Germline-derived CDR1 and CDR2 are SNHLY and FYNNEI. The CDR3 reads CASSSAVNTEAFF. For the CDR3, the DNA is TGTGCCAGCAGCTCCGCGGTGAACACTGAAGCTTTCTTT.

The chain is built from TRBV5-6 and TRBJ1-6; 7 bases line up with TRBD1. V trimming: 4 bases; J trimming: 7 bases; junction bases outside the gene matches: 11. Per germline, CDR1 SGHDT and CDR2 YYEEEE. The CDR3 extends over 16 amino acids. Written as DNA, the CDR3 is TGTGCCAGCAGCCCGACAGGGTGGGGTGGGAATTCACCCCTCCACTTT. Translated: CASSPTGWGGNSPLHF.

The rearrangement uses TRBV6-5 and TRBJ2-3, with D perhaps matching TRBD1 (6 bases). Trimming took off 1 base at V and 2 bases at J, with 7 bases between the two ends. CDR3 length: 14 residues. Germline CDR1 and CDR2: MNHEY and SVGAGI. The CDR3 region is CASSYLGATDTQYF. In nucleotides, the CDR3 is TGTGCCAGCAGTTACTTGGGGGCCACAGATACGCAGTATTTT.

This chain uses TRBV5-1 with TRBJ1-6; TRBD1 aligns across 7 bases. The CDR3 runs 16 residues. V lost 4 bases to trimming and J lost 4 bases; unmatched junction nucleotides: 8. Looked up from germline, CDR1 is SGHRS and CDR2 is YFSETQ. CDR3 sequence: CASSLGTEGYNSPLHF. The DNA for the CDR3 is TGCGCCAGCAGCCTCGGGACAGAGGGGTATAATTCACCCCTCCACTTT.

The rearrangement uses TRBV5-5 and TRBJ1-5, with a weak D call TRBD1 (5 bases). In germline, CDR1 is SGHKS, CDR2 YYEKEE (reference sequence). V was trimmed by 1 base and J by 0 bases, leaving 8 bases between them. The CDR3 totals 15 residues. CDR3 region: CASSLPDNSNQPQHF. The CDR3 DNA reads TGTGCCAGCAGCTTGCCGGACAATAGCAATCAGCCCCAGCATTTT.

The chain joins TRBV7-2 to TRBJ2-5; D gene uncertain. Trimming shortened V by 5 bases and J by 4 bases, and 14 bases separated the two germline ends. Germline-derived CDR1 and CDR2 are SGHTA and FQGNSA. The CDR3 runs 14 residues. In DNA, the CDR3 is TGTGCCAGCAGCCCTTCCCGGGTGGCAGAGACCCAGTACTTC. It codes for CASSPSRVAETQYF.

V and J are TRBV11-2 and TRBJ2-2; D remains ambiguous. CDR1 is SGHAT, CDR2 FQNNGV, per germline. Trimming shortened V by 2 bases and J by 5 bases, and 12 bases separated the two germline ends. The CDR3 covers 15 residues. The CDR3, as DNA: TGTGCCAGCAGCTTAAAAGTTGGGCTGACCGGGGAGCTGTTTTTT. Its translation: CASSLKVGLTGELFF.

V and J are TRBV30 and TRBJ1-1; tentative D call: TRBD1 (5 bases). The CDR3 has 13 amino acids. The V and J ends lost 1 base and 1 base respectively, with 7 bases between them. The germline V gene has CDR1 GTSNPN and CDR2 SVGIG (reference sequence). The CDR3 protein is CAWSEQANTEAFF. CDR3 in DNA: TGTGCCTGGAGTGAACAGGCGAACACTGAAGCTTTCTTT.

This chain connects TRBV6-5 to TRBJ2-5, with D maybe TRBD1 (5 bases). Trimming took off 4 bases at V and 5 bases at J, with 14 bases between the two ends. The CDR3 covers 14 residues. Germline values: CDR1 MNHEY, CDR2 SVGAGI. CDR3 DNA sequence: TGTGCCAGCAGTTGGGGCGCAGGGCTGGAGACCCAGTACTTC. It yields the protein CASSWGAGLETQYF.

This clone was observed a single time. The CDR3 nucleotides read TGTGCCAGCAGTTACTCGAGACAGGGTTGTCATGGCTACACCTTC. The encoded protein is CASSYSRQGCHGYTF. The J gene is TRBJ1-2, the V gene TRBV6-5; 7 bases line up with TRBD1. V trimming: 0 bases; J trimming: 6 bases; junction bases outside the gene matches: 7. Germline assignment: CDR1 MNHEY and CDR2 SVGAGI. CDR3 size: 15 residues.

This rearrangement joins TRBV2 to TRBJ1-5; TRBD1 is a possible D gene (6 bases). CDR1 and CDR2 from the germline V gene are SNHLY and FYNNEI. This CDR3 contains 13 residues. The V gene lost 3 bases and the J gene lost 4 bases, with 7 bases spanning the gap. CDR3: CASSEQGNQPQHF. In DNA, the CDR3 is TGTGCCAGCAGTGAGCAGGGGAATCAGCCCCAGCATTTT.

The V and J genes are TRBV7-6 and TRBJ2-7, with TRBD2 matching 7 bases. Germline loops: CDR1 SGHVS, CDR2 FNYEAQ. The trim removed 3 bases at V and 0 bases at J, leaving 5 bases unmatched. This CDR3 is 15 amino acids long. The CDR3 sequence is CASSFGGGFSYEQYF. CDR3 nucleotides: TGTGCCAGCAGCTTTGGGGGGGGTTTCTCCTACGAGCAGTACTTC.

V usage is TRBV4-3 and J usage is TRBJ1-1; 7 bases align to TRBD1. Losses at the gene ends were 3 bases for V and 3 bases for J; bases not matched to a gene: 7. The CDR3 consists of 15 residues. Germline lookup yields CDR1 LGHNA and CDR2 YSLEER. This chain's CDR3 is CASSHGTAPYTEAFF. The CDR3 coding sequence is TGCGCCAGCAGCCACGGGACAGCACCTTACACTGAAGCTTTCTTT.